This passage covers 22 T cell receptor beta chains from one sample sequenced in a study of T cells after yellow fever vaccination. TCRdb fed the 5' RACE reads into MiXCR, producing one record per CDR3 protein. Among fewer than 650,000 distinct CDR3 sequences listed, about a fifth were seen once. The sample in question was PBMCs, obtained approximately 20 days after the first yellow fever vaccination. These TCRs come from a man aged 18 to 29 who received the YFV17D yellow fever vaccine.

This clonotype was observed many times. This chain connects TRBV7-2 to TRBJ1-2; D possibly corresponds to TRBD1 (6 bases). There are 14 residues in the CDR3. Between the trimmed V and J ends, which lost 2 bases and 2 bases, there was a span of 9 bases. Germline V gives CDR1 SGHTA, CDR2 FQGNSA. The CDR3: CASSLRDKNYGYTF. The DNA for the CDR3 is TGTGCCAGCAGCTTAAGGGACAAAAACTATGGCTACACCTTC.

This clonotype was recorded a few times. The chain has TRBV5-6 and TRBJ2-3; tentatively, D is TRBD2 (7 bases). Germline CDR1 SGHDT, CDR2 YYEEEE. Trimming cost V 4 bases and J 0 bases, with 18 bases left between them. This CDR3 is 17 amino acids long. The DNA for the CDR3 is TGTGCCAGCAGCCCCACGCCGGGGGGCTTTAGCACAGATACGCAGTATTTT. Translation gives CASSPTPGGFSTDTQYF. Together with reference TRBV5-6 and TRBJ2-3, the CDR3 gives the full variable domain: DAGVTQSPTHLIKTRGQQVTLRCSPKSGHDTVSWYQQALGQGPQFIFQYYEEEERQRGNFPDRFSGHQFPNYSSELNVNALLLGDSALYLCASSPTPGGFSTDTQYFGPGTRLTVL.

This clonotype has only a few counts. The chain employs TRBV4-3 and TRBJ1-6; D might be TRBD1 (5 bases). The CDR3 sequence is 14 residues long. The germline V gene encodes CDR1 LGHNA and CDR2 YSLEER. The V end lost 0 bases, the J end lost 8 bases, and 8 bases lay between the germline ends. The CDR3 here is CASSQDSRDSPLHF. CDR3 in DNA: TGCGCCAGCAGCCAAGATTCCAGGGATTCACCCCTCCACTTT.

The rearrangement joins TRBV10-3 to TRBJ2-7; TRBD2 might be the D (7 bases). Germline values: CDR1 ENHRY, CDR2 SYGVKD. This CDR3 is built from 13 residues. The V and J ends lost 9 bases and 11 bases respectively, with 23 bases between them. CDR3 sequence (DNA): TGTGCCATTTCTACGGGGGGCCGGGTGTTGGAGTACGTC. This codes for CAISTGGRVLEYV.

Only a few counts were recorded for this clonotype. The chain is built from TRBV18 and TRBJ2-1, with D unresolved. The CDR3 is made up of 12 amino acids. Per the germline V gene, CDR1 is KGHSH and CDR2 is LQKENI. The germline V and J ends were trimmed by 0 bases and 6 bases, with 3 bases remaining between them. The CDR3 loop reads CASSPPTNEQFF. As DNA, the CDR3 is TGTGCCAGCTCACCACCTACCAATGAGCAGTTCTTC.

The table lists this clonotype with a count of one. V and J are TRBV7-2 and TRBJ1-3; no clear D. Germline CDR1 is SGHTA and CDR2 is FQGNSA. Trimming shortened V by 2 bases and J by 2 bases, and 7 bases separated the two germline ends. This CDR3 is built from 14 residues. The CDR3 region is CASSLYLTGNTIYF. The CDR3 DNA sequence: TGTGCCAGCAGCTTATACCTCACTGGAAACACCATATATTTT.

This clonotype was recorded at least ten times. The rearrangement joins TRBV28 to TRBJ2-3, with TRBD2 as a possible D gene (6 bases). This CDR3 contains 13 residues. Germline V gene sequence: CDR1 MDHEN, CDR2 SYDVKM. The V and J ends lost 7 bases and 1 base respectively, with 9 bases between them. The CDR3 nucleotides are TGTGCCAGCAACCCTAGCGGCACAGATACGCAGTATTTT. Translating gives CASNPSGTDTQYF.

The chain is built from TRBV6-2 or TRBV6-3 and TRBJ1-1, with TRBD1 matching 10 bases. Germline CDR1 is MNHEY and CDR2 is SVGEGT. After removal of 6 bases from V and 0 bases from J, the junction contained 1 base not matched to a gene. The CDR3 extends over 14 amino acids. The CDR3 DNA follows: TGTGCCAGCAGGGGACAGGGGCTGAACACTGAAGCTTTCTTT. It encodes CASRGQGLNTEAFF.

This clonotype was detected a few times. The J gene is TRBJ2-7, the V gene TRBV7-2, with D tentatively TRBD1 (6 bases). This CDR3 comprises 15 residues. The germline gives CDR1 SGHTA, CDR2 FQGNSA. Trimming shortened V by 3 bases and J by 6 bases, and 18 bases separated the two germline ends. The DNA of the CDR3 is TGTGCCAGCAGCTTCCGGCTGGGACACCGGTTCGAGCAGTACTTC. It is translated as CASSFRLGHRFEQYF.

This chain uses TRBV9 with TRBJ1-5; D may be TRBD1 (5 bases). This CDR3 is built from 13 residues. The V end was cut by 0 bases, the J end by 8 bases, with 9 bases between. Germline V CDR1 and CDR2: SGDLS, YYNGEE. The CDR3 nucleotides read TGTGCCAGCAGCGTAGAGGGGAGAAAGCCCCAGCATTTT. Its protein is CASSVEGRKPQHF.

The V gene is TRBV27, the J gene TRBJ2-7, with D tentatively TRBD1 or TRBD2 (6 bases each). Germline CDR1 reads MNHEY; CDR2 reads SMNVEV (reference sequence). Trimming shortened V by 3 bases and J by 6 bases, and 15 bases separated the two germline ends. The CDR3 sequence is 14 residues long. The chain's CDR3 is CASSFGGPQFEQYF. The CDR3 DNA follows: TGTGCCAGCAGTTTTGGGGGGCCCCAGTTCGAGCAGTACTTC.

The sample holds a few counts of this clonotype. The V call is TRBV14, the J call TRBJ2-3; D is ambiguous. Germline V gene lookup returns CDR1 SGHDN and CDR2 FVKESK. Trimming cost V 3 bases and J 0 bases, with 7 bases left between them. The CDR3 covers 14 residues. This CDR3 is CASSHWGSTDTQYF. The CDR3 DNA follows: TGTGCCAGCAGCCACTGGGGTAGCACAGATACGCAGTATTTT.

The chain uses TRBV27 and TRBJ1-5; D perhaps matches TRBD1 (5 bases). Germline loops: CDR1 MNHEY, CDR2 SMNVEV (reference sequence). The length of the CDR3 is 13 residues. Between the trimmed V and J ends, which lost 0 bases and 10 bases, there was a span of 10 bases. The CDR3 loop reads CASSLSRQTPQHF. CDR3 nucleotide sequence: TGTGCCAGCAGTTTATCTCGACAGACCCCCCAGCATTTT.

The chain recombines TRBV14 with TRBJ2-5, with a possible D match to TRBD1 (6 bases). Germline CDR1 and CDR2: SGHDN and FVKESK. The CDR3 sequence is 13 residues long. Trimming shortened V by 4 bases and J by 5 bases, and 11 bases separated the two germline ends. CDR3 nucleotides: TGTGCCAGCAGCCCGGGACATCTGGAGACCCAGTACTTC. This gives the protein CASSPGHLETQYF. Supplemented by reference TRBV14 and TRBJ2-5, the full variable domain reads EAGVTQFPSHSVIEKGQTVTLRCDPISGHDNLYWYRRVMGKEIKFLLHFVKESKQDESGMPNNRFLAERTGGTYSTLKVQPAELEDSGVYFCASSPGHLETQYFGPGTRLLVL.

This chain connects TRBV7-9 to TRBJ2-4; D remains unclear. This CDR3 has 16 residues. From germline, CDR1 is SEHNR and CDR2 FQNEAQ (reference sequence). Trimming stripped 0 bases from V and 3 bases from J, with 12 bases between. As DNA, the CDR3 is TGTGCCAGCAGCTTAGCTAGGACCGAAATCAAAAACATTCAGTACTTC. Encoded protein: CASSLARTEIKNIQYF.

This clonotype appeared many times. The chain links TRBV6-5 to TRBJ1-2; 7 nucleotides line up with TRBD1. From germline, CDR1 is MNHEY and CDR2 SVGAGI. The CDR3 is made up of 14 amino acids. Germline trimming cut 6 bases from V and 4 bases from J; bases unmatched to any gene: 8. The CDR3 here is CASSYRGSGYGYTF. CDR3 bases: TGTGCCAGCAGCTACAGGGGTAGCGGCTATGGCTACACCTTC.

The chain uses TRBV12-3 or TRBV12-4 and TRBJ2-3; D perhaps matches TRBD1 (5 bases). This CDR3 has 16 residues. Trimming took 6 bases from V and 7 from J, leaving 23 bases between them. In DNA, the CDR3 is TGTGCCAGCAGCCGGAGACAGAGCTTAGGGCGAAATACGCAGTATTTT. Translated, it gives CASSRRQSLGRNTQYF.

The V and J genes are TRBV29-1 and TRBJ2-1, with TRBD2 identical over 7 bases. The ends lost 4 bases at V and 9 bases at J; junction bases unmatched: 12. From germline, CDR1 is SQVTM and CDR2 ANQGSEA. The CDR3 is 14 residues long. In DNA, the CDR3 is TGCAGCGTTGGGGACCTTTTTCGCGGGGGTGAGCAGTTCTTC. Protein product: CSVGDLFRGGEQFF.

The chain joins TRBV30 to TRBJ2-7; D unclear. Trimming stripped 2 bases from V and 2 bases from J, with 10 bases between. The CDR3 length is 13 residues. From germline, CDR1 is GTSNPN and CDR2 SVGIG (reference sequence). CDR3 coding DNA: TGTGCCTGGAGTCAAGGGCCCCCCTACGAGCAGTACTTC. Its translation is CAWSQGPPYEQYF.

This clonotype occurred a few times. The J gene is TRBJ2-1, the V gene TRBV20-1; D is unresolved. This CDR3 is built from 12 residues. Looked up from germline, CDR1 is DFQATT and CDR2 is SNEGSKA (reference sequence). V lost 2 bases to trimming and J lost 10 bases, with 12 bases between them. The CDR3 spells CSARTTPYEQFF. For the CDR3, the DNA is TGCAGTGCTAGAACCACTCCCTACGAGCAGTTCTTC.

This clonotype was detected only a few times. The chain combines TRBV27 with TRBJ2-1; D is uncertain. Per the germline V gene, CDR1 is MNHEY and CDR2 is SMNVEV (reference sequence). Trimming removed 6 bases from V and 4 bases from J, with 10 bases in between. The CDR3 has 13 residues. CDR3 DNA sequence: TGTGCCAGCAGCGACCAGAAATACAATGAGCAGTTCTTC. Protein product: CASSDQKYNEQFF.

The chain uses TRBV6-2 or TRBV6-3 and TRBJ2-1, with D perhaps being TRBD1 or TRBD2 (6 bases each). The CDR3 covers 12 residues. The germline V gene encodes CDR1 MNHEY and CDR2 SVGEGT. Trimming removed 7 bases at V and 10 bases at J, with 14 bases between. The CDR3 is CASNPGAGEQFF. DNA of the CDR3: TGTGCCAGCAATCCGGGGGCGGGGGAGCAGTTCTTC.